This T cell receptor beta chain was found in a study of blood T cell repertoires in COVID-19. About the research overall: COVID-19 samples collected from the United States, Italy and Spain covered acute and convalescent phases.

CDR1 is SGHTA and CDR2 is FQGNSA in the germline V gene. This CDR3 region has 14 residues. V lost 4 bases and J lost 5, with 12 bases in between. In the authors' workflow: Estimation of nucleated cell counts was performed using reference gene primer amplification. Libraries were prepared by immunoSEQ multiplex PCR; TCRdb keeps only in-frame clonotypes and omits some of them. The V and J calls and clone size are taken from that table; D and trimming were inferred from the DNA. The sample records some 260,000 clones, roughly 82% being singletons. Sample: peripheral blood. This sequence joins TRBV7-2 and TRBJ1-5; D unclear. The TCR sequence derives from a woman older than 75 with active or convalescent COVID-19. The CDR3 DNA reads as TGTGCCAGCAGCTCCCACGGGAGGTATCAGCCCCAGCATTTT. Amino acids: CASSSHGRYQPQHF.